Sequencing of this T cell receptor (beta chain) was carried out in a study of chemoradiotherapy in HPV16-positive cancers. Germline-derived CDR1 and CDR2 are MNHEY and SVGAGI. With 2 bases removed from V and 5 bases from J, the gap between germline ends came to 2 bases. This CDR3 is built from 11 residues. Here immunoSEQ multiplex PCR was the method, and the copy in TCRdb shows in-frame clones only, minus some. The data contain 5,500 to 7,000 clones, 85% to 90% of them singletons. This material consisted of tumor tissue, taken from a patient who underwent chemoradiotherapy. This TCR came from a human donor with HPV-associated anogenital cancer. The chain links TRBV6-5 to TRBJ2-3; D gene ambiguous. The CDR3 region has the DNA TGTGCCAGCAGTTACGGAGATACGCAGTATTTT. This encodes CASSYGDTQYF.